Listed below are T cell receptor beta chains from one sample, sequenced in a study of blood T cells in healthy people across ages. TCRdb re-called the 5' RACE reads through MiXCR, storing one row per CDR3 protein. The sample carries some 1 million distinct CDR3 sequences, over 35% recorded once. The sample consisted of blood. Receptor source: a woman aged 55-75 years in good health. The CDR3 runs from the conserved cysteine through the conserved F or W. A D gene is named only where the DNA matches it firmly. Where a row states a size, it is once, few, many or the class of an expanded clone; other rows omit it.

NA	TRBJ2-7	15	TRBD1	TRBV6-6	TGTGCCAGCAGTTCCCCGGGACAGGGTCCCTACGAGCAGTACTTC	CASSSPGQGPYEQYF
few	TRBJ1-4	11	NA	TRBV29-1	TGCAGCGTGGTTTTGGTCGGAAAACTGTTTTTT	CSVVLVGKLFF
once	TRBJ2-3	17	NA	TRBV7-9	TGTGCCAGCAGCTTAGGTTGGGGAAGCGGGAGCACAGATACGCAGTATTTT	CASSLGWGSGSTDTQYF
NA	TRBJ1-5	13	NA	TRBV20-1	TGCAGTGCTAGAGATATAGCGAGTCAGCCCCAGCATTTT	CSARDIASQPQHF
NA	TRBJ2-5	13	NA	TRBV6-2/TRBV6-3	TGTGCCAGCCCTAAGGACTACCAAAATGAGCAGTACTTC	CASPKDYQNEQYF
NA	TRBJ2-7	18	TRBD1	TRBV15	TGCGCCACCAGCAGAGAAGGACAGGGGGCCGGGCCCTCCTACGAGCAGTACTTC	CATSREGQGAGPSYEQYF
NA	TRBJ2-1	14	TRBD2	TRBV20-1	TGCAGTGCCCCGGGACTAGCGGCACGGAATGAGCAGTTCTTC	CSAPGLAARNEQFF
NA	TRBJ2-1	11	NA	TRBV2	TGTGCCAGCAGTGAAAGATACGAGCAGTTCTTC	CASSERYEQFF
NA	TRBJ1-5	14	TRBD1	TRBV29-1	TGCAGCGTTGCGGGACAGGGGAGCAATCAGCCCCAGCATTTT	CSVAGQGSNQPQHF
many	TRBJ2-2	13	TRBD1	TRBV29-1	TGCAGCGTAGAGACAGGGGGCACCGGGGAGCTGTTTTTT	CSVETGGTGELFF
NA	TRBJ2-3	14	TRBD1	TRBV20-1	TGCAGTGCCTTACAGGGGGCTGTAGGAGATACGCAGTATTTT	CSALQGAVGDTQYF
NA	TRBJ2-1	12	NA	TRBV27	TGTGCCAGCACCGGGGAATCCAATGAGCAGTTCTTC	CASTGESNEQFF
few	TRBJ2-5	15	TRBD2	TRBV12-3/TRBV12-4	TGTGCCAGCAGCCCCGCTAGCGGGAGCGGTGAGACCCAGTACTTC	CASSPASGSGETQYF
NA	TRBJ1-6	14	NA	TRBV7-8	TGTGCCAGCAGCTTAGAACGGATTAATTCACCCCTCCACTTT	CASSLERINSPLHF
NA	TRBJ2-5	15	TRBD2	TRBV3-1	TGTGCCAGCAGCCCGGCGGGAGGGCCCTGGGGTGAGCAGTACTTC	CASSPAGGPWGEQYF
NA	TRBJ1-6	14	NA	TRBV12-3/TRBV12-4	TGTGCCAGCACCACGAGGAAGAATAATTCACCCCTCCACTTT	CASTTRKNNSPLHF
few	TRBJ2-3	17	NA	TRBV3-1	TGTGCCAGCAGCCAACCCAGGAGCGGAATAGGGGGGGATACGCAGTATTTT	CASSQPRSGIGGDTQYF
NA	TRBJ2-3	17	TRBD2	TRBV4-2	TGTGCCAGCAGCCAAGACGGTAGCGGGAGTGTCGCAGATACGCAGTATTTT	CASSQDGSGSVADTQYF
NA	TRBJ1-5	13	NA	TRBV18	TGTGCCAGCTCACTACTACACGGAGAGCCCCAGCATTTT	CASSLLHGEPQHF
few	TRBJ1-5	14	TRBD1	TRBV2	TGTGCCAGCAAGGGGACAGGGGAGGGTCAGCCCCAGCATTTT	CASKGTGEGQPQHF
NA	TRBJ2-7	12	NA	TRBV27	TGTGCCAGCAGTTTATCCGGGCAAGGGCAGTACTTC	CASSLSGQGQYF
NA	TRBJ1-4	17	NA	TRBV21-1	TGTGCCAGCAGCAAAGCGCTCGGCAGGGCAACTAATGAAAAACTGTTTTTT	CASSKALGRATNEKLFF
NA	TRBJ2-3	13	NA	TRBV10-3	TGTGCCCTCAGTGAAGGACGCGCAGATACGCAGTATTTT	CALSEGRADTQYF
once	TRBJ2-7	15	NA	TRBV7-3	TGTGCCAGCAGCCTAACCGCGACAGCCTACAATGAGCAGTACTTC	CASSLTATAYNEQYF
NA	TRBJ2-1	11	NA	TRBV12-3/TRBV12-4	TGTGCCAGCTGCACCCGGGATGGGCAGTTCTTC	CASCTRDGQFF
NA	TRBJ2-5	13	NA	TRBV27	TGTGCCAGCAGTGTTAGAGGTCATCAAGAGCAGTACTTC	CASSVRGHQEQYF
NA	TRBJ2-7	13	NA	TRBV20-1	TGCAGTTCGCGTCAGCCGAATACCTACGAGCAGTACTTC	CSSRQPNTYEQYF
NA	TRBJ2-7	15	NA	TRBV24-1	TGTGCCACCAGTGATCCCCGACGGGGGACCTACGAGCAGTACTTC	CATSDPRRGTYEQYF
NA	TRBJ2-3	12	NA	TRBV6-6	TGTGCCACAACACCCGGTTTCATTACGCAGTATTTT	CATTPGFITQYF
few	TRBJ2-1	14	NA	TRBV20-1	TGCAGTGCTAGAGAGGGGTTCTCCTACAATGAGCAGTTCTTC	CSAREGFSYNEQFF
NA	TRBJ2-2	13	NA	TRBV20-1	TGCAGTGCTCCCGGGGGTTATACCGGGGAGCTGTTTTTT	CSAPGGYTGELFF
NA	TRBJ2-5	16	TRBD1	TRBV9	TGTGCCAGCAGCCCACAGGGGGCGGGAATTGGTGAGACCCAGTACTTC	CASSPQGAGIGETQYF
NA	TRBJ2-7	16	NA	TRBV7-3	TGTGCCAGCAGCCCCGGGGTCGGCCAGGGGACCTACGAGCAGTACTTC	CASSPGVGQGTYEQYF
once	TRBJ2-5	14	NA	TRBV18	TGTGCCAGCTCACCCAGACCAGCGGGAGAGACCCAGTACTTC	CASSPRPAGETQYF
few	TRBJ2-1	17	TRBD2	TRBV7-9	TGTGCCAGCAGCTCTATAGCGGGAGGGCCGGAATACAATGAGCAGTTCTTC	CASSSIAGGPEYNEQFF